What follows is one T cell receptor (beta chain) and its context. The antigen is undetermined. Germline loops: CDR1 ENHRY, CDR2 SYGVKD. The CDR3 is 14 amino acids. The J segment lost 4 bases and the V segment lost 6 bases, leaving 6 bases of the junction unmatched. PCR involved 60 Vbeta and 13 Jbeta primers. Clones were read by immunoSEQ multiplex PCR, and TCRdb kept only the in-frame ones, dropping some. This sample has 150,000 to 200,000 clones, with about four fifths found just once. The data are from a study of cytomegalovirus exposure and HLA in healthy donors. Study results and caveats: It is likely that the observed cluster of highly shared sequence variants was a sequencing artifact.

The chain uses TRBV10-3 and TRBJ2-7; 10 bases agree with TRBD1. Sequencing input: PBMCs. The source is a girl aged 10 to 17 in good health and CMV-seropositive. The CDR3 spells CAISAGTGEYEQYF. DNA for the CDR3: TGTGCCATCAGCGCCGGGACAGGGGAGTACGAGCAGTACTTC.